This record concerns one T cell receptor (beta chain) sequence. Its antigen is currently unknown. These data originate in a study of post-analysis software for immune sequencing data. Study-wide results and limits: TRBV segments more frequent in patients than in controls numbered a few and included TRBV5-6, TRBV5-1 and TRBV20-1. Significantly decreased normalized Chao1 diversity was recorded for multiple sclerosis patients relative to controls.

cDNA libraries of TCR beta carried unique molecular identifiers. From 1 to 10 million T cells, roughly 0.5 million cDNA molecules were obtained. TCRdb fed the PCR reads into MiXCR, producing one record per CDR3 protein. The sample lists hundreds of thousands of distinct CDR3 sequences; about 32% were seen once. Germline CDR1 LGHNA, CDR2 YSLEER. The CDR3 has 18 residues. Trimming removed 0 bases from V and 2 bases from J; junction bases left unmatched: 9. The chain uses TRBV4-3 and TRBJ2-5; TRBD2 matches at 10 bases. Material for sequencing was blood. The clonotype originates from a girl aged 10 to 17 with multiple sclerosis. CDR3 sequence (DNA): TGCGCCAGCAGCCAAGACCTCGGACTAGCGGCTACTCAAGAGACCCAGTACTTC. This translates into CASSQDLGLAATQETQYF.